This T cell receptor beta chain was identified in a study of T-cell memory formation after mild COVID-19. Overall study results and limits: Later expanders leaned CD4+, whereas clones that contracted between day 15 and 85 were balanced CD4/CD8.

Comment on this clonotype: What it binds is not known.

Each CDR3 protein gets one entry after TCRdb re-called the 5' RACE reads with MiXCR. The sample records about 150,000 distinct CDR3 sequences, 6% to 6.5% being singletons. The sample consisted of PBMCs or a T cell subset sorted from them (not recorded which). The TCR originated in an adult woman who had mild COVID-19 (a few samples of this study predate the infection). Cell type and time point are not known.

CDR3 sequence reads: CATWKSSYNEQFF. DNA for the CDR3: TGTGCCACCTGGAAGAGCTCCTACAATGAGCAGTTCTTC. V gene TRBV24-1 combines with J gene TRBJ2-1; no clear D gene. Germline CDR1 and CDR2: KGHDR and SFDVKD. V was clipped by 9 bases and J by 0 bases, with 8 bases between them. CDR3 length equals 13 residues.